This T cell receptor (beta chain) originates from a study of T cells in Graves' hyperthyroidism and ophthalmopathy. Points from the study as a whole: The authors' 13 V-J model separated ophthalmopathy from stable hyperthyroidism.

Concerning this clonotype: Its matching antigen is unknown.

Amplification yielded TCR beta CDR3 regions, with RNA transcripts as the source. Researchers ran a first-round RT-PCR on the TCR CDR3 using the HTBI primer set. TCRdb passed the multiplex PCR reads through MiXCR, listing each CDR3 protein once. The sample yields under 350,000 distinct CDR3 sequences, around 15% seen once. V was clipped by 0 bases and J by 0 bases; unmatched bases: 6. The CDR3 sequence is 17 residues long. Germline assignment: CDR1 LGHNA and CDR2 YSLEER. The chain joins TRBV4-3 to TRBJ2-7; 9 positions agree with TRBD2. This TCR was recovered from a woman aged 60 to 75 with Graves' ophthalmopathy. The sequenced material came from blood. CDR3 sequence: CASSQDQPSGNSYEQYF. Written as DNA, the CDR3 is TGCGCCAGCAGCCAAGATCAGCCTAGCGGGAACTCCTACGAGCAGTACTTC.